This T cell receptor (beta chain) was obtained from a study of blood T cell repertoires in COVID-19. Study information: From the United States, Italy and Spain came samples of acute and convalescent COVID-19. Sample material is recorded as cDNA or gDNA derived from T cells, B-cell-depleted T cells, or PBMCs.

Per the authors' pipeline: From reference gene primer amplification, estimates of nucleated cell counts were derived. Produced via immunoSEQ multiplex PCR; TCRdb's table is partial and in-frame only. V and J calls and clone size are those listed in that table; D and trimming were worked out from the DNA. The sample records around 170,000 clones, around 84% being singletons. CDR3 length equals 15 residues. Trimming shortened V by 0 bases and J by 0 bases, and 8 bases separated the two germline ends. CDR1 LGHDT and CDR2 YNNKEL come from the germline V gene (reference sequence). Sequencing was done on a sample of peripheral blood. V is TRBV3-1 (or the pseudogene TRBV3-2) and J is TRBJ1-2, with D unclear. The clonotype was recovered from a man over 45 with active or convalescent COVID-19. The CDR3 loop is CASSQDLPANYGYTF. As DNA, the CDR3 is TGTGCCAGCAGCCAAGATCTTCCAGCTAACTATGGCTACACCTTC.